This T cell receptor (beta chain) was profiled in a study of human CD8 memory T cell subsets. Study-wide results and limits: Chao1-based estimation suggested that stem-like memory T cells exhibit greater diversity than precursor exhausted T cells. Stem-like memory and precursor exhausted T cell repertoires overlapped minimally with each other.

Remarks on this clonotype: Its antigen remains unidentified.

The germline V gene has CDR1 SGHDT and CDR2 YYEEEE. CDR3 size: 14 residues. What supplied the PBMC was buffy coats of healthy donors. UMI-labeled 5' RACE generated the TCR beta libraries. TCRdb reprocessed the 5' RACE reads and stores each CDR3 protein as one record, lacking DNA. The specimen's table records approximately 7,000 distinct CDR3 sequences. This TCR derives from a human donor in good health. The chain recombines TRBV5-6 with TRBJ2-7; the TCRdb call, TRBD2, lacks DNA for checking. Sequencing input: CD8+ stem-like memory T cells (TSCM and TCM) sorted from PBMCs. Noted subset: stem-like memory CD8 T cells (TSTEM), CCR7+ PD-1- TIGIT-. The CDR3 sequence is CASSWASGNYEQYF.